These 4 T cell receptor beta chains came from one sample sequenced in a study of blood T cell repertoires in COVID-19. Repertoires were generated with immunoSEQ multiplex PCR, while TCRdb's copy carries only in-frame clones and drops some. Seen here are 230,000 or so clones, roughly 80% observed once, and the top ten hold just under 20%. The material sequenced was peripheral blood. The receptors were sampled from a man aged 30 to 45 with active or convalescent COVID-19.

The chain couples TRBV27 to TRBJ2-6; perhaps TRBD1 as D (5 bases). There are 21 residues in the CDR3. V was clipped by 1 base and J by 0 bases, with 22 bases between them. Germline loops: CDR1 MNHEY, CDR2 SMNVEV (reference sequence). In nucleotides, the CDR3 is TGTGCCAGCAGTTTATGGTTTCGAAGGGGAAGCCAGAGCTCTGGGGCCAACGTCCTGACTTTC. Amino acids: CASSLWFRRGSQSSGANVLTF.

V is TRBV21-1 and J is TRBJ2-7; the D segment call TRBD1 is taken from the table without a DNA check. TRBV21-1 is annotated as a pseudogene. The CDR3 is 15 residues long. Here the CDR3 reads CASSKGTGDGVEQYF. CDR3 nucleotides: TGTGCCAGCAGCAAGGGGACAGGGGATGGGGTCGAGCAGTACTTC.

V usage is TRBV2 and J usage is TRBJ1-1; 12 positions match TRBD1. V lost 6 bases to trimming and J lost 5 bases; unmatched junction nucleotides: 4. Germline assignment: CDR1 SNHLY and CDR2 FYNNEI. CDR3 length: 14 amino acids. CDR3: CASRGQGAWTEAFF. DNA of the CDR3: TGTGCCAGCAGGGGACAGGGGGCGTGGACTGAAGCTTTCTTT.

The V gene is TRBV11-1, the J gene TRBJ2-2; the D is unclear. CDR3 size: 16 residues. Germline V gives CDR1 SGHAT, CDR2 FQDESV (reference sequence). V was trimmed by 0 bases and J by 0 bases, leaving 8 bases between them. CDR3 in amino acids: CASSLAGLANTGELFF. CDR3 nucleotide sequence: TGTGCCAGCAGCTTAGCAGGTCTAGCGAACACCGGGGAGCTGTTTTTT. Using reference TRBV11-1 and TRBJ2-2 for the parts outside the CDR3, the full variable domain is EAEVAQSPRYKITEKSQAVAFWCDPISGHATLYWYRQILGQGPELLVQFQDESVVDDSQLPKDRFSAERLKGVDSTLKIQPAELGDSAMYLCASSLAGLANTGELFFGEGSRLTVL.